This paragraph reports one T cell receptor (beta chain). Its antigen is not identified. The CDR3 is 16 residues long. Per germline, CDR1 DFQATT and CDR2 SNEGSKA (reference sequence). Trimming shortened V by 6 bases and J by 2 bases, and 23 bases separated the two germline ends. These data originate in a study of T cells in Graves' hyperthyroidism and ophthalmopathy. As for the study in general: Peripheral blood was drawn at first diagnosis, prior to all treatment. Regarding the study as a whole: Most thyroid clonotypes expanded above 0.001 appeared in blood too.

RNA transcripts provided the source from which TCR beta CDR3 regions were amplified. Initially, a first-round RT-PCR of the TCR CDR3 employed the HTBI primer set. Each CDR3 protein is one row after TCRdb ran MiXCR on the multiplex PCR reads. This table has roughly 710,000 distinct CDR3 sequences, under 45% appearing once. Stable Graves' hyperthyroidism meant no ophthalmopathy progression within 18 months. Diagnostic decisions used clinical symptoms, serum thyroxine and TRAb, thyroid ultrasound and orbital computed tomography. The TCR originated in a woman aged 40 to 50 with Graves' hyperthyroidism. The V call is TRBV20-1, the J call TRBJ2-7, with a possible D match to TRBD2 (6 bases). Sample: blood. CDR3 region: CSAPQDRRAGTYEQYF. The DNA for the CDR3 is TGCAGTGCGCCCCAAGACCGACGGGCGGGGACCTACGAGCAGTACTTC.